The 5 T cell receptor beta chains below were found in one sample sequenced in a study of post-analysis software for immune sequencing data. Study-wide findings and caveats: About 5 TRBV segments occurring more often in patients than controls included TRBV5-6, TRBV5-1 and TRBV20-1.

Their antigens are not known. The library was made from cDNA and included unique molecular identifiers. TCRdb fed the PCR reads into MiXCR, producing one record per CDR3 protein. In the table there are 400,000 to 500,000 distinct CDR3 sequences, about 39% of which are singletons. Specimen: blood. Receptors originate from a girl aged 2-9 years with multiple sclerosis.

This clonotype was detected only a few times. The CDR3 DNA is TGTGCCAGCAGTTTACTAGGCGGGGCCTACGAGCAGTACTTC. It specifies CASSLLGGAYEQYF. The chain recombines TRBV28 with TRBJ2-7; a weak D match, TRBD2 (6 bases). This CDR3 region has 14 residues. V shed 2 bases and J shed 2 bases, with 10 bases lying between them. Germline values: CDR1 MDHEN, CDR2 SYDVKM.

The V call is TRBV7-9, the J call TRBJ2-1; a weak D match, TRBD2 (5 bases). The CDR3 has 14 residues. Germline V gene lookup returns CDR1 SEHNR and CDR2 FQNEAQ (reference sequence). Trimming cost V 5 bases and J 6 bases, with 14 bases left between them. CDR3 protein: CASSIQRYRNEQFF. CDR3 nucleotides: TGTGCCAGCAGCATCCAGCGGTACCGCAATGAGCAGTTCTTC.

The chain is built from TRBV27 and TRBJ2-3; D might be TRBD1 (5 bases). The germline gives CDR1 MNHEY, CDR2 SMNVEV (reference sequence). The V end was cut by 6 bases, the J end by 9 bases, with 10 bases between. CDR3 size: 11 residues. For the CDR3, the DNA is TGTGCCAGCAGGAAGGGGTTGACGCAGTATTTT. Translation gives CASRKGLTQYF.

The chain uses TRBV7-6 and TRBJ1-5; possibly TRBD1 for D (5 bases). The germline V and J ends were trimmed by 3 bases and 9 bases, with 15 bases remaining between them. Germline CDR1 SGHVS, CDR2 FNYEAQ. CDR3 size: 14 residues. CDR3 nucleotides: TGTGCCAGCAGCTTGGAAATTACAGGACGGCCCCAGCATTTT. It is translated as CASSLEITGRPQHF.

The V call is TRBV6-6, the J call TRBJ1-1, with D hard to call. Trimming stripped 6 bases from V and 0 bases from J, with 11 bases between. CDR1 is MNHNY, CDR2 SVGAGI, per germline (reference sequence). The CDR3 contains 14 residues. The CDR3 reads CASRTGTMNTEAFF. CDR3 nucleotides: TGTGCCAGCAGAACGGGCACCATGAACACTGAAGCTTTCTTT.